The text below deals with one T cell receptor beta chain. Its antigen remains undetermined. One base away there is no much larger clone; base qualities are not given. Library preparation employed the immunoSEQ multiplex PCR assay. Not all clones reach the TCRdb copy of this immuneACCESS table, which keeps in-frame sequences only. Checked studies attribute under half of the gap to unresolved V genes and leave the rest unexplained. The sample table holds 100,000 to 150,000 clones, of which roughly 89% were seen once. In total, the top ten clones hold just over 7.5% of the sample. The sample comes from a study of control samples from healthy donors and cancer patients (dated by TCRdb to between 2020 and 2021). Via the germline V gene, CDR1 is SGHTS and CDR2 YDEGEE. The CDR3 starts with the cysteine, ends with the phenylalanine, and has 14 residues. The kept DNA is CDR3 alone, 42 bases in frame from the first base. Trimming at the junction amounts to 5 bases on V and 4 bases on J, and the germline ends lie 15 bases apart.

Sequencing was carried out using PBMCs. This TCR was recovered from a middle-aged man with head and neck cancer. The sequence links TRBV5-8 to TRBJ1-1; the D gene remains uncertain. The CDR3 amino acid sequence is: CASRAGVLGTEAFF. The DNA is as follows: TGTGCCAGCAGGGCCGGAGTGCTGGGCACTGAAGCTTTCTTT.